This is a list of T cell receptor beta chains from one sample in a study of T cells in Graves' hyperthyroidism and ophthalmopathy. TCRdb fed the multiplex PCR reads into MiXCR, producing one record per CDR3 protein. The sample consists of under 400,000 distinct CDR3 sequences, around 20% of them appearing once. What was sequenced was blood. The receptors were sampled from a woman in her forties or fifties with Graves' hyperthyroidism. Each CDR3 is given with its conserved first and last residue. Each record gives: V gene, J gene, CDR3 length, CDR3 protein.

v_call: TRBV6-2/TRBV6-3; j_call: TRBJ1-6; cdr3_length: 15; cdr3_aa: CASSYDREGNSPLHF
v_call: TRBV7-9; j_call: TRBJ2-7; cdr3_length: 15; cdr3_aa: CASSPLEGRSYEQYF
v_call: TRBV12-3/TRBV12-4; j_call: TRBJ1-1; cdr3_length: 12; cdr3_aa: CASTRGNTEAFF
v_call: TRBV19; j_call: TRBJ2-2; cdr3_length: 16; cdr3_aa: CASSRIFPADTGELFF
v_call: TRBV4-1; j_call: TRBJ2-7; cdr3_length: 13; cdr3_aa: CASSQTGSYEQYF
v_call: TRBV7-9; j_call: TRBJ2-1; cdr3_length: 15; cdr3_aa: CASSLSGQGGLKQFF
v_call: TRBV28; j_call: TRBJ2-5; cdr3_length: 10; cdr3_aa: CASSAGTWYF
v_call: TRBV2; j_call: TRBJ2-5; cdr3_length: 14; cdr3_aa: CASRESSAQETQYF
v_call: TRBV20-1; j_call: TRBJ1-1; cdr3_length: 14; cdr3_aa: CSARDMGSRPQAFF
v_call: TRBV7-3; j_call: TRBJ1-2; cdr3_length: 16; cdr3_aa: CASSPRGGTGANGYTF
v_call: TRBV30; j_call: TRBJ1-1; cdr3_length: 13; cdr3_aa: CAWMGVANTEAFF
v_call: TRBV28; j_call: TRBJ2-4; cdr3_length: 18; cdr3_aa: CASTPPPGGARTKNIQYF
v_call: TRBV6-1; j_call: TRBJ2-3; cdr3_length: 13; cdr3_aa: CASRERGEDTQYF
v_call: TRBV30; j_call: TRBJ1-1; cdr3_length: 15; cdr3_aa: CAWSLGLGYAHGAFF
v_call: TRBV29-1; j_call: TRBJ2-3; cdr3_length: 17; cdr3_aa: CSVEEWVRAVKTDTQYF
v_call: TRBV7-2; j_call: TRBJ1-1; cdr3_length: 14; cdr3_aa: CASSPAGYDTEAFF
v_call: TRBV30; j_call: TRBJ2-1; cdr3_length: 12; cdr3_aa: CAWGRDTNEQFF
v_call: TRBV28; j_call: TRBJ2-6; cdr3_length: 15; cdr3_aa: CASSLLGSGANVLTF
v_call: TRBV5-5; j_call: TRBJ1-4; cdr3_length: 14; cdr3_aa: CASSIQGSNEKLFF
v_call: TRBV7-2; j_call: TRBJ2-2; cdr3_length: 15; cdr3_aa: CASSFKTSFGGELFF
v_call: TRBV28; j_call: TRBJ1-2; cdr3_length: 17; cdr3_aa: CASSLRRNRGANYGYTF
v_call: TRBV2; j_call: TRBJ2-7; cdr3_length: 12; cdr3_aa: CASLAGRDEQYF
v_call: TRBV9; j_call: TRBJ2-3; cdr3_length: 18; cdr3_aa: CASSVGLAGGPSTDTQYF
v_call: TRBV7-9; j_call: TRBJ1-2; cdr3_length: 17; cdr3_aa: CASSLGRGRRVPYGYTF
v_call: TRBV5-5; j_call: TRBJ2-5; cdr3_length: 16; cdr3_aa: CASSFGAGSLQETQYF
v_call: TRBV6-1; j_call: TRBJ1-2; cdr3_length: 10; cdr3_aa: CASSEVGYTF
v_call: TRBV6-2/TRBV6-3; j_call: TRBJ2-1; cdr3_length: 12; cdr3_aa: CASHRGRNEQFF
v_call: TRBV25-1; j_call: TRBJ2-5; cdr3_length: 14; cdr3_aa: CASSEIRVQKTQYF
v_call: TRBV7-3; j_call: TRBJ1-5; cdr3_length: 12; cdr3_aa: CASSYYEQPQHF
v_call: TRBV18; j_call: TRBJ2-5; cdr3_length: 18; cdr3_aa: CASSPIGTSRFTQETQYF
v_call: TRBV11-2; j_call: TRBJ1-1; cdr3_length: 14; cdr3_aa: CASSLRWRNTEAFF
v_call: TRBV27; j_call: TRBJ1-6; cdr3_length: 14; cdr3_aa: CASQGGGLNSPLHF
v_call: TRBV27; j_call: TRBJ2-1; cdr3_length: 17; cdr3_aa: CASSIRTSGSSYNEQFF
v_call: TRBV11-2; j_call: TRBJ2-7; cdr3_length: 15; cdr3_aa: CASSRLYGRRKEQYF
v_call: TRBV20-1; j_call: TRBJ2-7; cdr3_length: 14; cdr3_aa: CSASVPPLPREQYF
v_call: TRBV7-8; j_call: TRBJ2-7; cdr3_length: 14; cdr3_aa: CASSFRHRPNEQYF
v_call: TRBV7-2; j_call: TRBJ2-5; cdr3_length: 13; cdr3_aa: CASSRGRDETQYF
v_call: TRBV15; j_call: TRBJ1-6; cdr3_length: 13; cdr3_aa: CATSRDRYSPLHF
v_call: TRBV12-3/TRBV12-4; j_call: TRBJ1-1; cdr3_length: 14; cdr3_aa: CASSLKVGNTEAFF
v_call: TRBV28; j_call: TRBJ2-5; cdr3_length: 15; cdr3_aa: CASSSPGTTQETQYF
v_call: TRBV28; j_call: TRBJ2-7; cdr3_length: 14; cdr3_aa: CASSRTGASYEQYF
v_call: TRBV7-3; j_call: TRBJ2-2; cdr3_length: 13; cdr3_aa: CASSIRGTGELFF
v_call: TRBV28; j_call: TRBJ1-1; cdr3_length: 13; cdr3_aa: CASTTGMNTEAFF
v_call: TRBV5-1; j_call: TRBJ1-1; cdr3_length: 13; cdr3_aa: CASSTGPTGEAFF
v_call: TRBV30; j_call: TRBJ1-6; cdr3_length: 13; cdr3_aa: CAWSPSRNSPLHF
v_call: TRBV3-1; j_call: TRBJ1-2; cdr3_length: 13; cdr3_aa: CASSSTGLWGYTF
v_call: TRBV7-6; j_call: TRBJ1-6; cdr3_length: 15; cdr3_aa: CASSRSDSYNSPLHF
v_call: TRBV14; j_call: TRBJ2-5; cdr3_length: 13; cdr3_aa: CASSPDSWGTQYF
v_call: TRBV18; j_call: TRBJ2-1; cdr3_length: 16; cdr3_aa: CASSPRVVRSYNEQFF
v_call: TRBV4-1; j_call: TRBJ2-1; cdr3_length: 15; cdr3_aa: CASSHVAGGDNEQFF
v_call: TRBV5-1; j_call: TRBJ2-1; cdr3_length: 15; cdr3_aa: CASKTGTGKYNEQFF
v_call: TRBV27; j_call: TRBJ2-1; cdr3_length: 14; cdr3_aa: CASSLAGGSDEQFF
v_call: TRBV5-1; j_call: TRBJ2-5; cdr3_length: 14; cdr3_aa: CASSRGRSQETQYF